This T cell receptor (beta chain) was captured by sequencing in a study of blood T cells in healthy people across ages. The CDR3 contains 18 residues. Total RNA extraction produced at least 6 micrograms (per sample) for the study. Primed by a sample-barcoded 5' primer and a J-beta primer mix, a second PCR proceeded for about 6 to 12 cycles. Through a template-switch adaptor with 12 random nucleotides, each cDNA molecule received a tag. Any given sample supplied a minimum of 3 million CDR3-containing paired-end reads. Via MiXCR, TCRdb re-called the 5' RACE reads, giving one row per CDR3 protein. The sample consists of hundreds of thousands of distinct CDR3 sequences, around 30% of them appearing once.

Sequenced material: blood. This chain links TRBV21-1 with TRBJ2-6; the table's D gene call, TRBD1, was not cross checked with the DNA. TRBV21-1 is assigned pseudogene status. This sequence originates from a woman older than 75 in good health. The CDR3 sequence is CASSKGGGRGSGANVLTF. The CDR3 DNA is TGTGCCAGCAGCAAAGGTGGGGGGCGGGGCTCTGGGGCCAACGTCCTGACTTTC.